Listed here are 27 T cell receptor beta chains from one sample, sequenced in a study of blood T cell repertoires in COVID-19 (dated by TCRdb to the early 2020s). The protocol used for the library was the immunoSEQ multiplex PCR assay. TCRdb's version of the immuneACCESS table is confined to in-frame rearrangements and falls short of the full clone set. An unresolved V gene accounts for under half of the shortfall where checked; the remainder is of unknown origin. For this sample there are roughly 260,000 clones; approximately 90% appear just once. The ten largest clones take up roughly 3.7% of the sample. The sequenced sample consisted of peripheral blood. These receptors all come from a woman in her thirties or forties with acute or convalescent COVID-19.

This clone was picked up one time. The chain combines TRBV7-6 with TRBJ1-3; 7 nucleotides agree with TRBD1. CDR3 length: 14 residues. Trimming cost V 5 bases and J 2 bases; bases outside gene matches: 3. Germline CDR1 reads SGHVS; CDR2 reads FNYEAQ. The CDR3 DNA reads as TGTGCCAGCAGCCGGGGACAGACTGGAAACACCATATATTTT. Translated: CASSRGQTGNTIYF.

This sequence joins TRBV18 and TRBJ1-2, with unresolved D. The germline V gene has CDR1 KGHSH and CDR2 LQKENI. There are 16 residues in the CDR3. The ends were cut back, 6 bases at V and 0 bases at J, with 17 bases in the middle. CDR3 coding DNA: TGTGCCAGCTCCAGGCCCTCGGGGAGTTCTAACTATGGCTACACCTTC. It is translated as CASSRPSGSSNYGYTF.

This chain joins TRBV5-1 and TRBJ1-2; D gene uncertain. Germline V gene sequence: CDR1 SGHRS, CDR2 YFSETQ. The CDR3 runs to 14 residues. The V end lost 3 bases, the J end lost 7 bases, and 16 bases lay between the germline ends. The CDR3 DNA sequence: TGCGCCAGCAGCTCCCGTCCGGTAGCGGGTGGCTACACCTTC. It encodes CASSSRPVAGGYTF. Variable domain in full (rest from reference TRBV5-1 and TRBJ1-2): KAGVTQTPRYLIKTRGQQVTLSCSPISGHRSVSWYQQTPGQGLQFLFEYFSETQRNKGNFPGRFSGRQFSNSRSEMNVSTLELGDSALYLCASSSRPVAGGYTFGSGTRLTVV.

The CDR3 region has the DNA TGTGCCAGCAGCCCCCGGCCCTCAGGCGCCTATGAGCAGTTCTTC. This encodes CASSPRPSGAYEQFF. The rearrangement uses TRBV7-6 and TRBJ2-1; D gene ambiguous. V dropped 5 bases and J dropped 8 bases, with 19 bases sitting between them. Germline CDR1 is SGHVS and CDR2 is FNYEAQ. The CDR3 is 15 amino acids. The full variable domain, in which reference TRBV7-6 and TRBJ2-1 provide the parts outside the CDR3, is GAGVSQSPRYKVTKRGQDVALRCDPISGHVSLYWYRQALGQGPEFLTYFNYEAQQDKSGLPNDRFSAERPEGSISTLTIQRTEQRDSAMYRCASSPRPSGAYEQFFGPGTRLTVL.

The rearrangement joins TRBV4-2 to TRBJ2-1; 9 bases map to TRBD2. CDR1 and CDR2 (germline): LGHNA, YNFKEQ. This CDR3 spans 15 amino acids. Unmatched junction bases numbered 5, after V lost 0 bases and J lost 8 bases. CDR3: CASSQDPSGADEQFF. CDR3 in DNA: TGTGCCAGCAGCCAAGACCCTAGCGGGGCCGATGAGCAGTTCTTC.

The rearrangement joins TRBV18 to TRBJ1-2, with D maybe TRBD1 (6 bases). V lost 5 bases and J lost 1, with 14 bases in between. Germline V gene sequence: CDR1 KGHSH, CDR2 LQKENI. The length of the CDR3 is 15 residues. This CDR3 is CASSATGPRNYGYTF. Written as DNA, the CDR3 is TGTGCCAGCTCAGCGACAGGACCCCGTAACTATGGCTACACCTTC.

CDR3 in amino acids: CASSRGGYTEAFF. For the CDR3, the DNA is TGTGCCAGCAGCAGGGGGGGTTATACTGAAGCTTTCTTT. The rearrangement joins TRBV5-6 to TRBJ1-1; D might be TRBD1 (6 bases). The CDR3 spans 13 residues. Germline CDR1 reads SGHDT; CDR2 reads YYEEEE. V was cut by 4 bases and J by 5 bases, with 12 bases left in between.

The chain joins TRBV6-4 to TRBJ1-1; D might be TRBD1 (5 bases). CDR1 is MRHNA and CDR2 is SNTAGT in the germline V gene. Trimming cost V 4 bases and J 11 bases, with 17 bases left between them. This CDR3 region has 13 residues. The CDR3 protein is CASSVFVGGDAFF. CDR3 sequence (DNA): TGTGCCAGCAGTGTGTTTGTGGGGGGTGATGCTTTCTTT.

CDR3 nucleotide sequence: TGTGCCACCAGCAGAGATCGCGAGGGATCGGGGTATGGCTACACCTTC. It translates to CATSRDREGSGYGYTF. The chain carries TRBV15 and TRBJ1-2; D not certain. Trimming left V 0 bases short and J 5 bases short, with 16 bases between. The germline gives CDR1 LNHNV, CDR2 YYDKDF (reference sequence). The CDR3 spans 16 residues.

The V and J genes are TRBV30 and TRBJ2-7; 8 bases match TRBD1. The V gene end was trimmed by 4 bases and the J gene end by 6 bases; junction bases not matched to a gene: 8. The CDR3 has 13 amino acids. Germline V gene lookup returns CDR1 GTSNPN and CDR2 SVGIG (reference sequence). Here the CDR3 reads CAWTRAGGSEQYV. As DNA, the CDR3 is TGTGCCTGGACCCGGGCAGGGGGCAGCGAGCAGTACGTC.

The J gene is TRBJ1-3, the V gene TRBV7-2, with 7 bases that match TRBD1. Germline-derived CDR1 and CDR2 are SGHTA and FQGNSA. The CDR3 runs 15 residues. V dropped 4 bases and J dropped 5; count of bases not matched to a gene: 8. CDR3 in DNA: TGTGCCAGCAGCTCAACACAGGGGAGCCGAAACACCATATATTTT. This encodes CASSSTQGSRNTIYF.

This chain links TRBV7-9 with TRBJ1-5, with a possible D match to TRBD1 (5 bases). The CDR3 sequence is 14 residues long. Trimming removed 6 bases from V and 0 bases from J, with 9 bases in between. Looked up from germline, CDR1 is SEHNR and CDR2 is FQNEAQ (reference sequence). As DNA, the CDR3 is TGTGCCAGCAGTTTTGACAGTAGCAATCAGCCCCAGCATTTT. It specifies CASSFDSSNQPQHF.

The V and J genes are TRBV2 and TRBJ2-2, with D maybe TRBD1 (5 bases). CDR3 length equals 15 residues. V gave up 9 bases and J gave up 1 base, with 15 bases separating them. Germline V lookup: CDR1 SNHLY, CDR2 FYNNEI. CDR3 in amino acids: CASSIGQGNTGELFF. CDR3 DNA sequence: TGTGCCAGTTCGATAGGGCAGGGGAACACCGGGGAGCTGTTTTTT.

The V gene is TRBV29-1, the J gene TRBJ1-1, with 7 bases fitting TRBD1. There are 14 residues in the CDR3. Per germline, CDR1 SQVTM and CDR2 ANQGSEA. The V and J ends lost 0 bases and 10 bases, in that order; junction bases with no gene match: 11. The CDR3 nucleotides read TGCAGCGTTGAAGAAGGGACAGCCCCTCAAGGAGCTTTCTTT. It yields the protein CSVEEGTAPQGAFF.

Comments on this clone: The sample holds other DNA sequences that translate to the same CDR3. The V call is TRBV11-2, the J call TRBJ2-3; no clear D gene. The CDR3 runs 12 residues. CDR1 SGHAT and CDR2 FQNNGV come from the germline V gene. Trimming removed 1 base from V and 5 bases from J, with 4 bases in between. The DNA for the CDR3 is TGTGCCAGCAGCTTAGCAGGAGATACGCAGTATTTT. Amino acid sequence: CASSLAGDTQYF.

V gene TRBV7-9 combines with J gene TRBJ1-1, with 9 bases lining up with TRBD1. V shed 5 bases and J 7 bases; nucleotides not matched to a gene: 5. Germline V gene lookup returns CDR1 SEHNR and CDR2 FQNEAQ (reference sequence). The CDR3 has 13 amino acids. The CDR3: CASSPGQGIEAFF. CDR3 nucleotides: TGTGCCAGCAGCCCAGGACAGGGGATTGAAGCTTTCTTT.

The chain joins TRBV3-1 (or the pseudogene TRBV3-2) to TRBJ2-1, with 8 bases that match TRBD2. Germline loops: CDR1 LGHDT, CDR2 YNNKEL (reference sequence). The CDR3 is made up of 15 amino acids. Trimming removed 3 bases from V and 8 bases from J; junction bases left unmatched: 9. The CDR3 spells CASSQFRGGMYEQFF. For the CDR3, the DNA is TGTGCCAGCAGCCAGTTTCGGGGGGGAATGTATGAGCAGTTCTTC.

This chain joins TRBV4-1 and TRBJ1-4; D gene ambiguous. The CDR3 consists of 15 residues. Germline CDR1 is MGHRA and CDR2 is YSYEKL. V lost 0 bases, J lost 8 bases, and 13 bases lay in between. The CDR3, as DNA: TGCGCCAGCAGCCAAGATGGCGCGTGGAGGGAAAAACTGTTTTTT. Translating it yields CASSQDGAWREKLFF.

This sequence joins TRBV4-1 and TRBJ2-1, with TRBD1 as a possible D gene (6 bases). The CDR3 has 15 residues. Per the germline V gene, CDR1 is MGHRA and CDR2 is YSYEKL. Between the trimmed V and J ends, which lost 3 bases and 2 bases, there was a span of 11 bases. CDR3 amino acids: CASSHQQGTYNEQFF. In nucleotides, the CDR3 is TGCGCCAGCAGCCACCAACAGGGAACCTACAATGAGCAGTTCTTC.

V gene TRBV6-6 combines with J gene TRBJ1-1; TRBD1 agrees at 8 bases. The germline V gene has CDR1 MNHNY and CDR2 SVGAGI (reference sequence). V lost 6 bases, J lost 10 bases, and 7 bases stayed unmatched. The CDR3 has 12 amino acids. CDR3 sequence: CASRPDREVAFF. CDR3 nucleotide sequence: TGTGCCAGCAGGCCGGACAGGGAAGTAGCTTTCTTT.

The table lists this clone with a count of one. The CDR3 protein is CASSLAGVMNTEAFF. CDR3 bases: TGCGCCAGCAGCTTGGCAGGGGTCATGAACACTGAAGCTTTCTTT. The chain couples TRBV5-1 to TRBJ1-1; D might be TRBD1 (6 bases). The germline V gene encodes CDR1 SGHRS and CDR2 YFSETQ. Trimming left V 0 bases short and J 0 bases short, with 9 bases between. This CDR3 has 15 residues.

This chain uses TRBV30 with TRBJ1-5, with 7 positions matching TRBD1. There are 15 residues in the CDR3. Trimming removed 3 bases from V and 3 bases from J; junction bases left unmatched: 8. The germline gives CDR1 GTSNPN, CDR2 SVGIG (reference sequence). The CDR3 DNA reads TGTGCCTGGAGCCAGACAGGGCGCCCCAATCAGCCCCAGCATTTT. It specifies CAWSQTGRPNQPQHF.

V gene TRBV6-5 combines with J gene TRBJ1-5, with 8 bases matching TRBD1. This CDR3 has 14 residues. V dropped 4 bases and J dropped 6; count of bases not matched to a gene: 5. CDR1 is MNHEY, CDR2 SVGAGI, per germline. For the CDR3, the DNA is TGTGCCAGCAGTTTCGGACAGGGTGGTCAGCCCCAGCATTTT. Encoded protein: CASSFGQGGQPQHF.

The chain couples TRBV19 to TRBJ1-5, with 10 bases aligning to TRBD1. This CDR3 is built from 16 residues. The germline V gene encodes CDR1 LNHDA and CDR2 SQIVND (reference sequence). V lost 5 bases to trimming and J lost 0 bases; unmatched junction nucleotides: 4. In DNA form, the CDR3 reads TGTGCCAGTAGTGACGGGACAGGGGATAGCAATCAGCCCCAGCATTTT. Translation: CASSDGTGDSNQPQHF.

The V call is TRBV24-1, the J call TRBJ2-2; 7 bases map to TRBD1. The CDR3 contains 17 residues. With V trimmed by 9 bases and J by 0 bases, 12 bases remained unmatched. CDR1 is KGHDR, CDR2 SFDVKD, per germline. The CDR3 loop reads CATGRWTGRPNTGELFF. CDR3 nucleotide sequence: TGTGCCACCGGACGATGGACAGGACGCCCGAACACCGGGGAGCTGTTTTTT.

The chain is built from TRBV2 and TRBJ1-2; no reliable D call. Germline-derived CDR1 and CDR2 are SNHLY and FYNNEI. The CDR3 covers 13 residues. Trimming took 4 bases from V and 8 from J, leaving 14 bases between them. The CDR3 is CASSGERPRGYTF. The DNA of the CDR3 is TGTGCCAGCAGTGGAGAACGACCCAGGGGCTACACCTTC.

This chain uses TRBV11-2 with TRBJ1-2, with D possibly TRBD1 on 6 matching bases. V lost 1 base and J 4 bases, leaving 10 bases between the germline ends. The CDR3 has 14 amino acids. Per germline, CDR1 SGHAT and CDR2 FQNNGV. DNA for the CDR3: TGTGCCAGCAGCTTAGGGACAGACCTCTATGGCTACACCTTC. It is translated as CASSLGTDLYGYTF.